Reported below is one TCR beta chain. This clonotype was seen at least ten times. Its recognized antigen is unknown. Base qualities are not provided; no much larger clone lies one nucleotide away. The data are from a study of early T cells in non-severe SARS-CoV-2 infection (dated by TCRdb to 2020 to 2023). About the full investigation: Bulk RNA from unsorted whole blood was used for TCR sequencing, so alpha and beta chains could not be paired. Here is what the overall study found, with its caveats: VDJdb matching was skewed toward anti-spike CD8 responses and likely underestimated virus-specific expansions by missing private and CD4 specificities.

A case-control design nested within a healthcare worker cohort in London, UK, was used, with weekly nasopharyngeal swab PCR tests and blood sampling performed. Between 23 and 31 March 2020, the week of the UK lockdown, healthcare workers were enrolled and then followed up weekly for as long as 16 weeks. The library was produced with 5' RACE. The data were produced on a NextSeq 500. Unique molecular identifiers were attached to individual cDNA molecules in the TCR library protocol so that sequencing error and PCR bias could be corrected. Sequencing covered both TCR alpha and beta chains, and within each sample the abundances of alpha and beta sequences were tightly co-correlated. The source study handled its data this way. Decombinator V4 was used to annotate TCR sequences for V gene, J gene and CDR3. Expanded TCRs were defined as changing significantly between any two time points under a Poisson model with p below 0.0001. TCR abundances were normalised to the total number of TCRs sequenced in each sample and reported as counts per million. TRAV1-2 paired with TRAJ12, TRAJ20 or TRAJ33 defined MAIT TCRs, while TRAV10 paired with TRAJ18 defined iNKT TCRs. A search of VDJdb, accessed on 1 November 2021, was run for TCRs annotated to CMV, EBV and SARS-CoV-2, with TCRs annotated for multiple antigens excluded. The public reads were quality trimmed at Q25 with fastp and then assembled into clones with MiXCR by TCRdb, keeping productive beta chains. Rows are unified per CDR3 protein, each entry keeping the most common DNA and genes. TCRdb's processing, not the authors' own work, is the source of the V and J calls. The sample table shows around 55,000 distinct CDR3 sequences, and over 10% are seen once. The ten largest clones add up to 3% to 4.5% of the sample.

The CDR1 and CDR2 encoded by the germline V gene are SGHRS and YFSETQ. The CDR3 runs 15 residues from the cysteine to the phenylalanine. The entry retains the CDR3 DNA only, 45 bases that are in frame from base 1. Here V drops 3 bases and J drops 2 bases, and the junction holds 5 bases not matched to any gene. The V and J genes are TRBV5-1 and TRBJ1-2; TRBD1 lines up with 9 middle nucleotides. The clonotype was recovered from an adult who was a healthcare worker with PCR-confirmed SARS-CoV-2 infection or an uninfected control (not recorded which). Sequencing used whole blood. The bases read TGCGCCAGCAGCTCCGGGACAGGGACCAACTATGGCTACACCTTC. The resulting protein is CASSSGTGTNYGYTF.